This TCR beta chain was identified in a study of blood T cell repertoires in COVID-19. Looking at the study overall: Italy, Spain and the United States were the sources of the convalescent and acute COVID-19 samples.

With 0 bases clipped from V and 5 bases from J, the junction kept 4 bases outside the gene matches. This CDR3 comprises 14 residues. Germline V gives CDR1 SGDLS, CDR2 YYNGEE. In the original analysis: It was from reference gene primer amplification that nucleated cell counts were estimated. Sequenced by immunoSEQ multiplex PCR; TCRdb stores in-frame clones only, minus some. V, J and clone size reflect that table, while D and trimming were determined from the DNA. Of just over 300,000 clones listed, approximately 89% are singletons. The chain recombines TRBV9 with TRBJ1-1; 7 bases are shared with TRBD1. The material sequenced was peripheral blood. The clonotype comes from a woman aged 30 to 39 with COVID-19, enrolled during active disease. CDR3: CASSVGGGGTEAFF. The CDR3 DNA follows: TGTGCCAGCAGCGTAGGAGGGGGCGGAACTGAAGCTTTCTTT.